These T cell receptor beta chains were read from a single sample in a study of cytomegalovirus exposure and HLA in healthy donors. Sequenced by immunoSEQ multiplex PCR; TCRdb stores in-frame clones only, minus some. The sample has 120,000 to 150,000 clones; 75% are singletons. Sequences were obtained from PBMCs. The receptors shown here come from a man aged 35 to 55 in good health and CMV-seronegative. Both conserved end residues are part of each CDR3.

V gene	J gene	CDR3 protein
TRBV5-4	TRBJ2-7	CASSSDRDYSYEQYF
TRBV15	TRBJ2-5	CATSLDRAQTQYF
TRBV5-1	TRBJ1-1	CASSLGQGYTEAFF
TRBV5-1	TRBJ1-5	CASSPGDRNQPQHF
TRBV5-1	TRBJ2-3	CASSPGLDSTDTQYF
TRBV6-4	TRBJ2-3	CASTSTSGGTDTQYF
TRBV30	TRBJ1-4	CAWSVFSQIATNEKLFF
TRBV7-2	TRBJ2-3	CASSLDAFGDSDTDTQYF
TRBV11-2	TRBJ1-2	CASSGSLAGDNYGYTF
TRBV9	TRBJ2-3	CASSGRTSSTDTQYF
TRBV7-9	NA	CASSRGGTGGREQYF
TRBV7-2	TRBJ2-3	CASSRGRGSTDTQYF
TRBV7-2	TRBJ2-7	CASSYREGSYEQYF
TRBV29-1	TRBJ2-1	CSVGGTPDAEQFF
TRBV11-2	TRBJ2-1	CASRSGNSYNEQFF
TRBV29-1	TRBJ2-6	CSVGLQGRAGANVLTF
TRBV18	TRBJ2-5	CASLRSGFGETQYF
TRBV9	TRBJ1-1	CALRLVGNTEAFF
TRBV5-5	TRBJ2-4	CASSLDAGTKNIQYF
TRBV7-3	TRBJ1-5	CASSPGSNQPQHF
TRBV18	TRBJ1-6	CASSPQEVGSPLHF
TRBV7-3	TRBJ1-2	CASSLAGQGNGYTF
TRBV18	TRBJ1-2	CASSPPAGRNYGYTF
TRBV11-2	TRBJ2-1	CASSLAASGYGEQFF
TRBV6-5	TRBJ2-7	CASSQDDRGYEQYF
TRBV5-1	TRBJ1-2	CASSLGPNEAGYTF
TRBV27	TRBJ2-7	CASSPPRGLGEQYF
TRBV7-9	TRBJ2-5	CASSAYRTSGQETQYF
TRBV2	TRBJ2-1	CASGRESSYNEQFF
TRBV7-9	TRBJ1-4	CASSLNSHNEKLFF
TRBV7-9	TRBJ2-7	CASSLDQGRYEQYF
TRBV11-2	TRBJ2-7	CASSLVGGGVLYEQYF
TRBV5-6	TRBJ2-5	CASSLDRQETQYF
TRBV14	TRBJ2-1	CASSQGSGTSGTFYNEQFF
TRBV5-1	TRBJ1-1	CASSGDRGLGEAFF
TRBV7-2	TRBJ2-7	CASRQGGSYEQYF
TRBV28	TRBJ1-5	CASSPGVFNQPQHF
TRBV19	TRBJ1-5	CASSIGQVRSDQPQHF
TRBV28	TRBJ2-2	CASSLEWNTGELFF
TRBV11-2	TRBJ2-5	CASSLQQGETQYF
TRBV29-1	TRBJ1-1	CSVEGGERTEAFF
TRBV9	TRBJ2-1	CASSPLPGYNEQFF
TRBV10-1	TRBJ2-1	CASSQTGFGEQFF
TRBV5-1	TRBJ1-6	CASSWTGTVRSPLHF
TRBV29-1	TRBJ2-4	CSVELTAGGSIQYF
TRBV19	TRBJ2-7	CASSAAGDYEQYF
TRBV28	TRBJ1-1	CASSLPKGAGNTEAFF
TRBV7-9	TRBJ1-1	CASSPWDRQNTEAFF
TRBV10-1	TRBJ1-1	CASSEGQGRNTEAFF